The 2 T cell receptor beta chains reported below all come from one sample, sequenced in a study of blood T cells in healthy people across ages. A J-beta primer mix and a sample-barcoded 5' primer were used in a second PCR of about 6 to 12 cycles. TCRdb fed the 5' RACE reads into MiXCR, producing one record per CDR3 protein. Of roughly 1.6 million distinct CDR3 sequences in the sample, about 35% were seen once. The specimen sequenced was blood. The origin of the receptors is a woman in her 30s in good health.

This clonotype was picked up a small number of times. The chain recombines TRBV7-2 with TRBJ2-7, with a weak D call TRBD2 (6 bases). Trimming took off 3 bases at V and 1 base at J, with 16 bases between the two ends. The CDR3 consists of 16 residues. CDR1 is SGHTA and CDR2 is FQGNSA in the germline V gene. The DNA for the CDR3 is TGTGCCAGCAGCTTCATTATAGGGACTTCTTCCTACGAGCAGTACTTC. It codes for CASSFIIGTSSYEQYF.

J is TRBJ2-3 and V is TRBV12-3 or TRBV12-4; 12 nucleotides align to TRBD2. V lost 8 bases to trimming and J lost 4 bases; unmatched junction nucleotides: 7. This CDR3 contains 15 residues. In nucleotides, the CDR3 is TGTGCCAGCCGCCCTCCTAGCGGGAGGGCAGATACGCAGTATTTT. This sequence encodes CASRPPSGRADTQYF.